The T cell receptor beta chain described here comes from a study of shared clonotypes between healthy human individuals. Study-level information: Donors consisted of a couple of women and three men between 18 and 49. Study-wide results and limits: Only blood underwent sampling, and tissue repertoires likely differ. It was expected that sequencing depth would affect clonotype sharing among donors.

Assay runs were performed at deep level. TCRdb keeps only in-frame clones here, not all; method: immunoSEQ multiplex PCR. The table lists 75,000 to 100,000 clones, around half of them singletons. The CDR3 is made up of 15 amino acids. Germline CDR1 reads LGHNA; CDR2 reads YSLEER. The V gene lost 2 bases and the J gene lost 1 base, with 11 bases spanning the gap. Turning to this clone: As yet, its antigen is unknown.

The rearrangement links TRBV4-3 to TRBJ1-2, with D perhaps TRBD1 (5 bases). This TCR was recovered from a woman aged 40 to 50 in good health. Some clones in this sample may be carry-over from other donors' samples. Sequences were obtained from PBMCs. The CDR3 spells CASSQTGTLNYGYTF. The CDR3 DNA is TGCGCCAGCAGCCAAACCGGGACCCTTAACTATGGCTACACCTTC.